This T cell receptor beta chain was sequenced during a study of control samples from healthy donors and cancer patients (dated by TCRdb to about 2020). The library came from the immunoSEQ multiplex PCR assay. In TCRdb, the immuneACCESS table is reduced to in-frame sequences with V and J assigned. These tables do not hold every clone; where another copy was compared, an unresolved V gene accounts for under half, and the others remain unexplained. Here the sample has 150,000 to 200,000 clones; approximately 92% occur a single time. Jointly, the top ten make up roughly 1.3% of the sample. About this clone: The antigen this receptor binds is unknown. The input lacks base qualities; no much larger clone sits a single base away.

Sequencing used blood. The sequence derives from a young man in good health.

The CDR3 reads CASSLPYRGPGEKLFF. Read as DNA, the sequence is TGTGCCAGCAGTCTTCCATACAGGGGCCCGGGTGAAAAACTGTTTTTT. The chain joins TRBV28 to TRBJ1-4; the central 7 bases match TRBD1. Here V drops 5 bases and J drops 7 bases, and the junction holds 13 bases not matched to any gene. Its CDR3 holds 16 amino acids, cysteine through phenylalanine. Only the CDR3 portion is preserved as DNA: 48 bases, with reading frame beginning at the first base. Via the germline V gene, CDR1 is MDHEN and CDR2 SYDVKM. The CDR3, completed at both ends by the reference TRBV28 and TRBJ1-4 genes, gives the full variable domain DVKVTQSSRYLVKRTGEKVFLECVQDMDHENMFWYRQDPGLGLRLIYFSYDVKMKEKGDIPEGYSVSREKKERFSLILESASTNQTSMYLCASSLPYRGPGEKLFFGSGTQLSVL.